The clone carrying this T cell receptor (beta chain) was detected only a few times. As yet, its antigen is unknown. This sample stems from a study of T cell clonotyping in hematopoietic cell transplantation. Findings and limits, study-wide: After transplant, recipient diversity fell while pathologically expanded clonotypes grew through day 180.

The assay was immunoSEQ multiplex PCR, and TCRdb's table has in-frame clones only and misses some. The sample yields roughly 9,800 clones, about half seen once. Trimming removed 2 bases from V and 1 base from J, with 14 bases in between. The CDR3 is made up of 16 amino acids. Germline V gene lookup returns CDR1 MNHEY and CDR2 SMNVEV (reference sequence). This material consisted of peripheral blood mononuclear cells, taken 100 days after allogeneic stem cell transplant. The clonotype comes from a female patient aged 50 to 60 who had an allogeneic stem cell transplant from an unrelated donor, so the T cells may come from the graft donor. Some clones in this sample may be carry-over from other donors' samples. The V call is TRBV27, the J call TRBJ1-1; maybe TRBD1 (6 bases). The CDR3 here is CASSLAGAGGNTEAFF. The DNA for the CDR3 is TGTGCCAGCAGTTTAGCAGGGGCTGGAGGGAACACTGAAGCTTTCTTT.